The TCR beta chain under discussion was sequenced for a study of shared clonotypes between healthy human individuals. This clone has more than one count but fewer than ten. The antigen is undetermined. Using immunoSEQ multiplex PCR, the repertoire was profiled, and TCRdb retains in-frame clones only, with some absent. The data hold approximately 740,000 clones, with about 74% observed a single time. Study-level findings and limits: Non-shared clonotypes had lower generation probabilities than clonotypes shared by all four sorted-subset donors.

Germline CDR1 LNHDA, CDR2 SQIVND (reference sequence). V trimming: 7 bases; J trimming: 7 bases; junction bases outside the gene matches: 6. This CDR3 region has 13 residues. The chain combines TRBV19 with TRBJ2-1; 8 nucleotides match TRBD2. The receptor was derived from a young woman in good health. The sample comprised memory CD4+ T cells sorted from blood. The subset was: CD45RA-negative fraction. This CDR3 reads CASNQRESNEQFF. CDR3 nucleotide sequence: TGTGCCAGTAACCAGCGGGAGTCGAATGAGCAGTTCTTC.